The source of this T cell receptor beta chain is a study of molecular identifiers for immune sequencing clone quantification. Study outcomes and limitations: Among 920,000 or so naive cells, as was reported, spiked Jurkat TCR RNA from one cell was detectable.

As to this clonotype: Its target is unknown.

TCRdb reprocessed the PCR reads with MiXCR, giving one entry per CDR3 protein. Seen here are nearly 650,000 distinct CDR3 sequences, less than 30% observed once, and the top ten hold 0.78%. Sorting captured naive CD8 T cells as CD8+CD4-CCR7+CD45RA+. Germline V gene sequence: CDR1 LGHNA, CDR2 YSLEER. Germline trimming cut 0 bases from V and 5 bases from J; bases unmatched to any gene: 5. The CDR3 extends over 15 amino acids. The clonotype was recovered from a human donor in good health. Some libraries in this study had Jurkat cell RNA spiked in. The chain joins TRBV4-3 to TRBJ1-1; 8 bases agree with TRBD1. The sequenced sample was naive CD8+ T cells from blood, with Jurkat cell RNA spiked in. Subset of the sample: FACS-sorted CD8+CD4-CCR7+CD45RA+ naive T cells. The CDR3 nucleotides are TGCGCCAGCAGCCAAGATGGACAGGGTTCGACTGAAGCTTTCTTT. It yields the protein CASSQDGQGSTEAFF.